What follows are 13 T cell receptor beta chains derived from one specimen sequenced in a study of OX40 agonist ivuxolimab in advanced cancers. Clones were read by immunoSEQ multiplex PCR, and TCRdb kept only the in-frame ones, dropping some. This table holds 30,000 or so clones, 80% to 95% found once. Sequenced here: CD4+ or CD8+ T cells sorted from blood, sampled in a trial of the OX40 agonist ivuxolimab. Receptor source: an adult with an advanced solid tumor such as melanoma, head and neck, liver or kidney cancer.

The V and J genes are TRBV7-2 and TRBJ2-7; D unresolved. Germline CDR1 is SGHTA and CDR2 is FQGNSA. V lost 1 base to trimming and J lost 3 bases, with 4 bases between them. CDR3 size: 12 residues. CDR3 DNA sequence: TGTGCCAGCAGCTTAGAATTCTACGAGCAGTACTTC. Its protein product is CASSLEFYEQYF.

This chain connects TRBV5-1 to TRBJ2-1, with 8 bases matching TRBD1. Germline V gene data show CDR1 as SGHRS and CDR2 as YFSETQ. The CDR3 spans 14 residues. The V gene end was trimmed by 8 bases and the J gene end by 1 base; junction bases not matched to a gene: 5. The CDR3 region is CASRQGSSYNEQFF. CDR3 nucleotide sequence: TGCGCCAGTAGACAGGGGAGTTCCTACAATGAGCAGTTCTTC.

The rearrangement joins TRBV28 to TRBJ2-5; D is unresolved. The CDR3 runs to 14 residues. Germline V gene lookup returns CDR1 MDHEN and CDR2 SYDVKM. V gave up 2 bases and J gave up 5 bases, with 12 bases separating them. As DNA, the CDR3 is TGTGCCAGCAGTTTAGGTCTAGGTTTGGAGACCCAGTACTTC. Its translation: CASSLGLGLETQYF.

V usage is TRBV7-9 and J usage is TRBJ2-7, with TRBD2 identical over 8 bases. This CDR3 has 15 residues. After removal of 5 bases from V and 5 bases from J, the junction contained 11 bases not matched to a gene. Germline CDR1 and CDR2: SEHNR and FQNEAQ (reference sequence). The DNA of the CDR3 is TGTGCCAGCAGCCCCGGGACTAGGAACCCTGACGAGCAGTACTTC. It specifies CASSPGTRNPDEQYF.

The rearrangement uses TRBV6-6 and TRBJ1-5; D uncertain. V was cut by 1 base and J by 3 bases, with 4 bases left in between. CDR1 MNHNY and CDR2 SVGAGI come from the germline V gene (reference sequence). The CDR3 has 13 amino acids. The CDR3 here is CASSYFINQPQHF. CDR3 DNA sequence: TGTGCCAGCAGTTACTTTATCAATCAGCCCCAGCATTTT.

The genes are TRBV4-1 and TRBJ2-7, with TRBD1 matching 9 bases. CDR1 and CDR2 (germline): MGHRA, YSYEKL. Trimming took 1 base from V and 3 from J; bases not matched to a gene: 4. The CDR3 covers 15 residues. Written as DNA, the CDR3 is TGCGCCAGCAGCCAAGCTAGACAGGGGGGCTACGAGCAGTACTTC. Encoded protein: CASSQARQGGYEQYF.

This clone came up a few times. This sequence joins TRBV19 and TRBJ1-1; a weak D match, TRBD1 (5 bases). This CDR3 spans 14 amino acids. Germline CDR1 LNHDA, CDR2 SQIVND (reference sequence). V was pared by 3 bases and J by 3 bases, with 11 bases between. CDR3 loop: CASSIDGAYTEAFF. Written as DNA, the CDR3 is TGTGCCAGTAGTATCGACGGGGCGTACACTGAAGCTTTCTTT.

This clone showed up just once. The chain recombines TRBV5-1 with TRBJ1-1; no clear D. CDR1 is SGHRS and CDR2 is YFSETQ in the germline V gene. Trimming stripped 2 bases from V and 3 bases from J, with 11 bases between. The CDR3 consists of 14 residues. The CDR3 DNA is TGCGCCAGCAGCTTATTGCCAGAGGACACTGAAGCTTTCTTT. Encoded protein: CASSLLPEDTEAFF.

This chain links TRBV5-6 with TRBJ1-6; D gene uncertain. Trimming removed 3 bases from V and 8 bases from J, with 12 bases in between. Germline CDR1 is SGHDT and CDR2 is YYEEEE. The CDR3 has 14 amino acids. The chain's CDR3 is CASSSEYGDSPLHF. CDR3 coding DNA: TGTGCCAGCAGCTCCGAGTATGGGGATTCACCCCTCCACTTT.

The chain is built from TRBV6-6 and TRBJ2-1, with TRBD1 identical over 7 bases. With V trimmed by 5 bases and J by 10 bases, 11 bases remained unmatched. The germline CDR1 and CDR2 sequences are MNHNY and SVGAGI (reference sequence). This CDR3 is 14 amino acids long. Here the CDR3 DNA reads TGTGCCAGCAGTCACCGAACAGGGGATTGGGAGCAGTTCTTC. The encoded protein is CASSHRTGDWEQFF.

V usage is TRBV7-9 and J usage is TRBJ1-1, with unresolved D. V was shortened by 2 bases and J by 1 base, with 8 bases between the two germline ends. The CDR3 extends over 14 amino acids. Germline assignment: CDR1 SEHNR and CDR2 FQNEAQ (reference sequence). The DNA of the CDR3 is TGTGCCAGCAGCTTAAGCCGGGAGAACACTGAAGCTTTCTTT. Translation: CASSLSRENTEAFF.

Written as DNA, the CDR3 is TGTGCCAGCAGCCAGAGGGACAGAACCAAAACGAACACCGGGGAGCTGTTTTTT. Translating it yields CASSQRDRTKTNTGELFF. The rearrangement uses TRBV14 and TRBJ2-2, with 7 nucleotides matching TRBD1. J lost 0 bases, V lost 3 bases, and 10 bases had no gene match. The CDR3 is 18 amino acids. Germline loops: CDR1 SGHDN, CDR2 FVKESK.

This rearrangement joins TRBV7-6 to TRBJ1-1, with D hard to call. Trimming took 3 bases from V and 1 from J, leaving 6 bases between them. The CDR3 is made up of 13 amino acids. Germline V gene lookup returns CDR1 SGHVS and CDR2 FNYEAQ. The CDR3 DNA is TGTGCCAGCAGCTTTACAGCGAACACTGAAGCTTTCTTT. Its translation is CASSFTANTEAFF.